The clone carrying this T cell receptor beta chain was picked up one time. The CDR3 has 14 residues. The V end was cut by 8 bases, the J end by 6 bases, with 17 bases between. CDR1 LNHNV and CDR2 YYDKDF come from the germline V gene (reference sequence). This sample was included in a study of technical replicates of blood from several donors. The data were produced by immunoSEQ multiplex PCR, yet TCRdb's version contains in-frame clones alone and is incomplete. This table holds tens of thousands of clones, roughly 98% found once. The V call is TRBV15, the J call TRBJ1-5, with D unresolved. This receptor was identified in a human donor in good health. Sample: T cells isolated from PBMCs. In DNA form, the CDR3 reads TGTGCCACCTCCTCCGTGATCTCCAGTCAGCCCCAGCATTTT. This sequence encodes CATSSVISSQPQHF.